Included here is one T cell receptor (beta chain) sequence, with context. The ends were cut back, 6 bases at V and 7 bases at J, with 20 bases in the middle. The CDR3 runs to 15 residues. The germline V gene encodes CDR1 SGHDT and CDR2 YYEEEE. Original processing methods: Scientists estimated how many nucleated cells there were by amplifying reference gene primers. Profiled with immunoSEQ multiplex PCR; TCRdb holds only in-frame clones, not every one. For V, J and clone size, that table is used; D and trimming come from the DNA. The data hold about 110,000 clones, with just over 70% observed a single time. This specimen belongs to a study of blood T cell repertoires in COVID-19. On the study more broadly: The cDNA or gDNA used as material had been derived from T cells, B-cell-depleted T cells, or PBMCs.

This sequence was found in a middle-aged woman with acute or convalescent COVID-19. This chain links TRBV5-6 with TRBJ2-1, with a tentative D call TRBD1 (6 bases). The source material was peripheral blood. The CDR3 region has the DNA TGTGCCAGCACCCGGGACACCGGGGAGTATAATGAGCAGTTCTTC. It specifies CASTRDTGEYNEQFF.